The 17 T cell receptor beta chains in this list originate from one sample, sequenced in a study of T cell responses to AZD1222 COVID-19 vaccine. The protocol was immunoSEQ multiplex PCR, while the TCRdb copy is restricted to in-frame clones and leaves out a portion. This sample yields around 150,000 clones, of which 85% to 95% are seen a single time; over 0.95% belongs to the top ten. Sequenced material: peripheral blood, taken on day 0 of AZD1222 vaccination. All receptors derive from an adult in good health.

The chain uses TRBV5-1 and TRBJ2-3; a possible D gene is TRBD1 (6 bases). V lost 4 bases and J lost 6, with 9 bases in between. The germline CDR1 and CDR2 sequences are SGHRS and YFSETQ. The CDR3 is made up of 12 amino acids. The CDR3 loop is CASSLQGDTQYF. The CDR3 DNA reads as TGCGCCAGCAGCCTACAGGGTGATACGCAGTATTTT.

The chain links TRBV5-5 to TRBJ1-1; D remains unclear. This CDR3 is built from 14 residues. Germline values: CDR1 SGHKS, CDR2 YYEKEE (reference sequence). The V gene lost 1 base and the J gene lost 3 bases, with 10 bases spanning the gap. The CDR3 loop is CASSLSPGDTEAFF. CDR3 bases: TGTGCCAGCAGCTTGTCTCCTGGGGACACTGAAGCTTTCTTT.

The chain employs TRBV6-5 and TRBJ1-2, with a weak D call TRBD1 (5 bases). The CDR3 has 15 amino acids. The germline V gene encodes CDR1 MNHEY and CDR2 SVGAGI. Trimming removed 0 bases from V and 6 bases from J, with 14 bases in between. CDR3 in DNA: TGTGCCAGCAGTTACTCGATTAGTTGGGGGGATGGCTACACCTTC. Encoded protein: CASSYSISWGDGYTF.

The V call is TRBV6-5, the J call TRBJ1-6, with D possibly TRBD1 on 6 matching bases. The CDR3 loop spans 12 amino acids. The germline V gene has CDR1 MNHEY and CDR2 SVGAGI. Trimming left V 10 bases short and J 10 bases short, with 14 bases between. The CDR3 sequence: CATQTGSSPLHF. Here the CDR3 DNA reads TGTGCCACCCAAACAGGGAGCTCACCCCTCCACTTT.

The chain uses TRBV6-5 and TRBJ1-2; TRBD1 might be the D (5 bases). Trimming shortened V by 7 bases and J by 8 bases, and 23 bases separated the two germline ends. The germline V gene has CDR1 MNHEY and CDR2 SVGAGI. The CDR3 loop spans 15 amino acids. In DNA, the CDR3 is TGTGCCAGCACGGGAAGCGGGGCAGGACCTCCGGGCTACACCTTC. Translated: CASTGSGAGPPGYTF.

The chain combines TRBV20-1 with TRBJ2-3; 7 bases align to TRBD1. J gave up 4 bases and V 3 bases, and 4 bases lay outside the gene matches. The germline V gene encodes CDR1 DFQATT and CDR2 SNEGSKA (reference sequence). CDR3 length equals 13 residues. The CDR3: CSASRGPPDTQYF. CDR3 nucleotide sequence: TGCAGTGCTAGTAGGGGGCCCCCAGATACGCAGTATTTT.

The J gene is TRBJ1-2, the V gene TRBV10-3; a weak D match, TRBD1 (5 bases). Germline CDR1 is ENHRY and CDR2 is SYGVKD. The CDR3 covers 16 residues. Trimming took 0 bases from V and 7 from J, leaving 18 bases between them. The CDR3 here is CAISESLRGDPSGYTF. The DNA for the CDR3 is TGTGCCATCAGTGAGTCCTTAAGAGGGGATCCTTCTGGCTACACCTTC.

The chain combines TRBV28 with TRBJ1-1; D is perhaps TRBD1 (6 bases). Germline V gene lookup returns CDR1 MDHEN and CDR2 SYDVKM. The V end was cut by 6 bases, the J end by 4 bases, with 15 bases between. The CDR3 is 14 amino acids. The CDR3, as DNA: TGTGCCAGCAGAGGGGGACCTGAAGGCACTGAAGCTTTCTTT. Residues: CASRGGPEGTEAFF.

The rearrangement joins TRBV18 to TRBJ1-5, with a tentative D call TRBD1 (5 bases). Trimming cost V 2 bases and J 2 bases, with 19 bases left between them. CDR1 is KGHSH and CDR2 is LQKENI in the germline V gene. There are 18 residues in the CDR3. CDR3 loop: CASSPGKGRGRGNQPQHF. The DNA of the CDR3 is TGTGCCAGCTCACCAGGAAAGGGGAGGGGTAGGGGCAATCAGCCCCAGCATTTT.

The chain combines TRBV29-1 with TRBJ1-2; no clear D. The CDR3 loop spans 13 amino acids. Looked up from germline, CDR1 is SQVTM and CDR2 is ANQGSEA. Between the trimmed V and J ends, which lost 3 bases and 3 bases, there was a span of 11 bases. CDR3 in DNA: TGCAGCGTTGACGGCACCCTTGACTATGGCTACACCTTC. Amino acids: CSVDGTLDYGYTF.

The J gene is TRBJ2-5, the V gene TRBV25-1; TRBD2 might be the D (7 bases). The length of the CDR3 is 15 residues. Germline-derived CDR1 and CDR2 are MGHDK and SYGVNS. The germline V and J ends were trimmed by 6 bases and 5 bases, with 19 bases remaining between them. The CDR3 region has the DNA TGTGCCAGCAGGGGGGGGCAGGGGCGGTGGGAGACCCAGTACTTC. Amino acid sequence: CASRGGQGRWETQYF.

The chain carries TRBV3-1 (or the pseudogene TRBV3-2) and TRBJ2-3; possible D gene TRBD2, 5 bases. CDR1 and CDR2 (germline): LGHDT, YNNKEL (reference sequence). CDR3 length equals 15 residues. Trimming removed 4 bases at V and 2 bases at J, with 13 bases between. The CDR3 DNA follows: TGTGCCAGCAGCCTCCGGGGAAAACCCACAGATACGCAGTATTTT. Translating gives CASSLRGKPTDTQYF.

Concerning this clone: Distinct nucleotide sequences in the sample also encode this CDR3. The chain has TRBV5-1 and TRBJ1-2; unclear D gene. The CDR3 is 12 residues long. V was cut by 0 bases and J by 4 bases, with 4 bases left in between. The germline gives CDR1 SGHRS, CDR2 YFSETQ. The CDR3 region is CASSLEGYGYTF. The DNA for the CDR3 is TGCGCCAGCAGCTTGGAGGGCTATGGCTACACCTTC.

The chain employs TRBV18 and TRBJ2-5, with D possibly being TRBD1 or TRBD2 (5 bases each). The CDR3 extends over 12 amino acids. V was cut by 2 bases and J by 9 bases, with 10 bases left in between. Germline CDR1 and CDR2: KGHSH and LQKENI. CDR3 nucleotide sequence: TGTGCCAGCTCACCAGATGGGACGGCCCAGTACTTC. It encodes CASSPDGTAQYF.

This chain uses TRBV15 with TRBJ2-1; 10 nucleotides line up with TRBD2. This CDR3 is built from 15 residues. V shed 1 base and J 9 bases; nucleotides not matched to a gene: 6. From germline, CDR1 is LNHNV and CDR2 YYDKDF (reference sequence). The CDR3, as DNA: TGTGCCACCAGCAGAGTTAAAGCGGGAGGGGGTGAGCAGTTCTTC. It codes for CATSRVKAGGGEQFF.

The V call is TRBV7-2, the J call TRBJ2-3; D call uncertain. V lost 7 bases and J lost 2, with 16 bases in between. CDR3 length: 15 amino acids. CDR1 SGHTA and CDR2 FQGNSA come from the germline V gene. This CDR3 is CASNLRTPNTDTQYF. DNA for the CDR3: TGTGCCAGCAACCTTAGGACCCCGAACACAGATACGCAGTATTTT.

The chain joins TRBV28 to TRBJ2-4, with 8 bases aligning to TRBD1. CDR3 size: 13 residues. V lost 4 bases to trimming and J lost 8 bases; unmatched junction nucleotides: 4. In germline, CDR1 is MDHEN, CDR2 SYDVKM. CDR3: CASSSRTGYIQYF. The CDR3 DNA is TGTGCCAGCAGTTCCCGGACAGGGTACATTCAGTACTTC.